These T cell receptor beta chains were read from a single sample in a study of cytomegalovirus exposure and HLA in healthy donors. Generated by immunoSEQ multiplex PCR, the TCRdb table keeps only in-frame clones and is missing some. This table has some 200,000 clones, 75% to 90% appearing once. Specimen: PBMCs. All receptors come from a woman in her forties or fifties in good health and CMV-seropositive. CDR3s include the opening cysteine and the closing phenylalanine or tryptophan. The D gene is left open where the match is weak. Clone size is shown for a subset of rows, as once, few, many or a class of expanded clone.

V gene: TRBV2; clone size: .; J gene: TRBJ2-7; D gene: .; CDR3 DNA: TGTGCCAGCAGCGGACAATCCTACGAGCAGTACTTC; CDR3 protein: CASSGQSYEQYF
V gene: TRBV9; clone size: .; J gene: TRBJ2-5; D gene: TRBD2; CDR3 DNA: TGTGCCAGCAGCGTAGGGTGGGGGGGCCAAGAGACCCAGTACTTC; CDR3 protein: CASSVGWGGQETQYF
V gene: TRBV19; clone size: .; J gene: TRBJ2-3; D gene: .; CDR3 DNA: TGTGCCAGTAGTCCGGACAATAGAGGCACAGATACGCAGTATTTT; CDR3 protein: CASSPDNRGTDTQYF
V gene: TRBV7-9; clone size: .; J gene: TRBJ1-1; D gene: .; CDR3 DNA: TGTGCCAGCAGCTTAGGGGGACACAACACTGAAGCTTTCTTT; CDR3 protein: CASSLGGHNTEAFF
V gene: TRBV7-8; clone size: .; J gene: TRBJ2-5; D gene: .; CDR3 DNA: TGTGCCAGCAGTTCCCCGGGACTCCTTTGGTCCCAGTACTTC; CDR3 protein: CASSSPGLLWSQYF
V gene: TRBV11-2; clone size: .; J gene: TRBJ1-1; D gene: .; CDR3 DNA: TGTGCCAGCAGCTTTGAACGACAGGCAAACACTGAAGCTTTCTTT; CDR3 protein: CASSFERQANTEAFF
V gene: TRBV27; clone size: .; J gene: TRBJ2-1; D gene: .; CDR3 DNA: TGTGCCAGCAGTTTATCGCCGGCTAGTTCCTACAATGAGCAGTTCTTC; CDR3 protein: CASSLSPASSYNEQFF
V gene: TRBV7-9; clone size: .; J gene: TRBJ1-6; D gene: .; CDR3 DNA: TGTTCCAGCAGCTCACCCGGGTATTCACCCCTCCACTTT; CDR3 protein: CSSSSPGYSPLHF
V gene: TRBV7-6; clone size: .; J gene: TRBJ2-7; D gene: .; CDR3 DNA: TGTGCCAGCAGCTTCGGGGGAGACTACTACGAGCAGTACTTC; CDR3 protein: CASSFGGDYYEQYF
V gene: TRBV5-1; clone size: .; J gene: TRBJ2-7; D gene: .; CDR3 DNA: TGCGCCAGCAGCTTGGGAGGGCCGGGGAACGAGCAGTACTTC; CDR3 protein: CASSLGGPGNEQYF
V gene: TRBV19; clone size: .; J gene: TRBJ1-4; D gene: .; CDR3 DNA: TGTGCCAGTAGTATAGTTAGGGGGTACGCCCAGGGTAATGAAAAACTGTTTTTT; CDR3 protein: CASSIVRGYAQGNEKLFF
V gene: TRBV18; clone size: .; J gene: TRBJ1-5; D gene: TRBD1; CDR3 DNA: TGTGCCAGCTCAGTGACAGGGGGCAATCAGCCCCAGCATTTT; CDR3 protein: CASSVTGGNQPQHF
V gene: TRBV28; clone size: .; J gene: TRBJ2-2; D gene: .; CDR3 DNA: TGTGCCAGCAGTTTAGGCCAGAACACCGGGGAGCTGTTTTTT; CDR3 protein: CASSLGQNTGELFF
V gene: TRBV28; clone size: .; J gene: TRBJ2-2; D gene: .; CDR3 DNA: TGTGCCAGCAGTTTAACTGCTGGGGAGCTGTTTTTT; CDR3 protein: CASSLTAGELFF
V gene: TRBV2; clone size: .; J gene: TRBJ2-7; D gene: TRBD1; CDR3 DNA: TGTGCCAGCAGTGGAACAGGGGGCGAGCAGTACTTC; CDR3 protein: CASSGTGGEQYF
V gene: TRBV6-1; clone size: few; J gene: TRBJ2-2; D gene: .; CDR3 DNA: TGTGCCAGCAGTGAAGCGACACTCCACACCGGGGAGCTGTTTTTT; CDR3 protein: CASSEATLHTGELFF
V gene: TRBV7-2; clone size: .; J gene: TRBJ2-1; D gene: .; CDR3 DNA: TGTGCCAGCAGCTTATCATTGACTAGGCTCTACAATGAGCAGTTCTTC; CDR3 protein: CASSLSLTRLYNEQFF
V gene: TRBV5-5; clone size: few; J gene: TRBJ1-6; D gene: .; CDR3 DNA: TGTGCCAGCAGCTTACAGGGATCAGATAATTCACCCCTCCACTTT; CDR3 protein: CASSLQGSDNSPLHF
V gene: TRBV11-1; clone size: .; J gene: TRBJ2-3; D gene: TRBD2; CDR3 DNA: TGTGCCAGCAGCCTAGCGGCCGGGACTAGGCTAGATACGCAGTATTTT; CDR3 protein: CASSLAAGTRLDTQYF
V gene: TRBV7-8; clone size: .; J gene: TRBJ2-3; D gene: .; CDR3 DNA: TGTGCCAGCAGCTTAGCAAGAGTTCCCACAGATACGCAGTATTTT; CDR3 protein: CASSLARVPTDTQYF
V gene: TRBV27; clone size: .; J gene: TRBJ1-1; D gene: .; CDR3 DNA: TGTGCCAGCAGTTTAATCCCCAGGTGGGAGGGTGAAGCTTTCTTT; CDR3 protein: CASSLIPRWEGEAFF
V gene: TRBV7-2; clone size: once; J gene: TRBJ2-1; D gene: TRBD2; CDR3 DNA: TGTGCCAGCAGCCCAGCAGGGCGGGGGGACAATGAGCAGTTCTTC; CDR3 protein: CASSPAGRGDNEQFF
V gene: TRBV7-2; clone size: .; J gene: TRBJ1-1; D gene: .; CDR3 DNA: TGTGCCAGCAGCCCACAGACGGGGGACACTGAAGCTTTCTTT; CDR3 protein: CASSPQTGDTEAFF
V gene: TRBV2; clone size: once; J gene: TRBJ2-3; D gene: .; CDR3 DNA: .; CDR3 protein: CASRLAGEVIRSIF
V gene: TRBV5-4; clone size: .; J gene: TRBJ1-1; D gene: TRBD1; CDR3 DNA: TGTGCCAGCAGCTTGAGGACAGGGCCCGAAGCTTTCTTT; CDR3 protein: CASSLRTGPEAFF
V gene: TRBV10-3; clone size: few; J gene: TRBJ2-5; D gene: .; CDR3 DNA: TGTGCCGCGCGGGACTCGCAAGAGACCCAGTACTTC; CDR3 protein: CAARDSQETQYF
V gene: TRBV18; clone size: .; J gene: TRBJ2-5; D gene: TRBD2; CDR3 DNA: TGTGCCAGCTCAACCCGACTAGCCGGCGTGCAGACCCAGTACTTC; CDR3 protein: CASSTRLAGVQTQYF
V gene: TRBV7-9; clone size: .; J gene: TRBJ2-1; D gene: TRBD2; CDR3 DNA: TGTTCCAGCAGCGGAGGACTAGCAGTTTTCTACAATGAGCAGTTCTTC; CDR3 protein: CSSSGGLAVFYNEQFF
V gene: TRBV11-2; clone size: .; J gene: TRBJ2-7; D gene: TRBD1; CDR3 DNA: TGTGCCAGCAGCTTAAGGTTCAGGACAGGGGGCTTCAACGAGCAGTACTTC; CDR3 protein: CASSLRFRTGGFNEQYF
V gene: TRBV29-1; clone size: .; J gene: TRBJ2-1; D gene: .; CDR3 DNA: TGCAGCACGAGGACTGGGTTGAGGAATGAGCAGTTCTTC; CDR3 protein: CSTRTGLRNEQFF
V gene: TRBV15; clone size: .; J gene: TRBJ1-2; D gene: .; CDR3 DNA: TGTGCCACCAGCGGACTTCGGAACTATGGCTACACCTTC; CDR3 protein: CATSGLRNYGYTF
V gene: TRBV5-1; clone size: .; J gene: TRBJ1-1; D gene: TRBD1; CDR3 DNA: TGCGCCAGCAGCCGACAGGGGGCTCGGGAGACTGAAGCTTTCTTT; CDR3 protein: CASSRQGARETEAFF
V gene: TRBV2; clone size: .; J gene: TRBJ2-2; D gene: TRBD2; CDR3 DNA: TGTGCCAGCAGTTTAGCGGGGGGGAACGGGGAGCTGTTTTTT; CDR3 protein: CASSLAGGNGELFF